Presented here are 11 T cell receptor beta chains from one specimen sequenced in a study of shared clonotypes between healthy human individuals. Assay: immunoSEQ multiplex PCR; the TCRdb copy retains only in-frame clones and omits some. The sample gives approximately 500,000 clones, 70% to 80% of which show up once; around 12% is in the top ten. Sequencing used PBMCs. Source of these receptors: a woman aged 40 to 50 in good health. Some clones in this sample may be carry-over from other donors' samples.

The rearrangement joins TRBV18 to TRBJ2-3; D gene uncertain. Germline V gene lookup returns CDR1 KGHSH and CDR2 LQKENI. CDR3 length: 13 residues. The ends were cut back, 2 bases at V and 0 bases at J, with 3 bases in the middle. The CDR3 DNA reads TGTGCCAGCTCACCAGCGAGCACAGATACGCAGTATTTT. It translates to CASSPASTDTQYF.

V gene TRBV2 combines with J gene TRBJ1-1; unclear D gene. Trimming removed 4 bases at V and 5 bases at J, with 17 bases between. Germline-derived CDR1 and CDR2 are SNHLY and FYNNEI. This CDR3 is built from 15 residues. For the CDR3, the DNA is TGTGCCAGCAGTGGGTCCCGAACCTCGGGGACTGAAGCTTTCTTT. Protein product: CASSGSRTSGTEAFF.

The J gene is TRBJ1-5, the V gene TRBV5-6; D is undetermined. V gave up 1 base and J gave up 1 base, with 0 bases separating them. The germline V gene encodes CDR1 SGHDT and CDR2 YYEEEE. The CDR3 runs 12 residues. CDR3 nucleotide sequence: TGTGCCAGCAGCTTGAGCAATCAGCCCCAGCATTTT. It encodes CASSLSNQPQHF.

The chain joins TRBV2 to TRBJ1-5, with unresolved D. Germline V gives CDR1 SNHLY, CDR2 FYNNEI. The V gene lost 6 bases and the J gene lost 3 bases, with 6 bases spanning the gap. The CDR3 runs to 12 residues. The chain's CDR3 is CASRGNNQPQHF. CDR3 nucleotides: TGTGCCAGCAGAGGGAACAATCAGCCCCAGCATTTT.

The J gene is TRBJ2-5, the V gene TRBV11-2; either TRBD1 or TRBD2 may supply D (6 bases each). Germline CDR1 SGHAT, CDR2 FQNNGV. The CDR3 sequence is 16 residues long. V was shortened by 2 bases and J by 2 bases, with 15 bases between the two germline ends. CDR3 DNA: TGTGCCAGCAGCTTATCCAGGGGAGGATTGCAAGAGACCCAGTACTTC. Its protein is CASSLSRGGLQETQYF.

V usage is TRBV11-2 and J usage is TRBJ1-1; perhaps TRBD1 as D (6 bases). This CDR3 is built from 17 residues. Per the germline V gene, CDR1 is SGHAT and CDR2 is FQNNGV. Trimming removed 4 bases from V and 4 bases from J, with 22 bases in between. CDR3 loop: CASSSISGTPSPTEAFF. For the CDR3, the DNA is TGTGCCAGCAGCTCAATCTCCGGGACACCCTCTCCCACTGAAGCTTTCTTT.

This clone was seen a single time. V and J are TRBV27 and TRBJ2-5, with a possible D match to TRBD1 (6 bases). This CDR3 is built from 12 residues. In germline, CDR1 is MNHEY, CDR2 SMNVEV (reference sequence). The V and J ends lost 4 bases and 7 bases respectively, with 10 bases between them. CDR3 sequence: CASSYGGGTQYF. The DNA of the CDR3 is TGTGCCAGCAGTTATGGGGGCGGGACCCAGTACTTC.

The chain recombines TRBV29-1 with TRBJ2-5; D may be TRBD1 (6 bases). Germline CDR1 is SQVTM and CDR2 is ANQGSEA. This CDR3 has 13 residues. Trimming shortened V by 6 bases and J by 1 base, and 12 bases separated the two germline ends. As DNA, the CDR3 is TGCAGCGTCCTCGGACAGACCCAAGAGACCCAGTACTTC. This encodes CSVLGQTQETQYF.

This clone was picked up many times. The V call is TRBV18, the J call TRBJ1-2; D might be TRBD1 (5 bases). This CDR3 region has 13 residues. Trimming pared 3 bases from V and 2 bases from J, leaving 7 bases between. Germline-derived CDR1 and CDR2 are KGHSH and LQKENI. CDR3: CASSPRQNYGYTF. The CDR3 nucleotides are TGTGCCAGCTCACCTCGACAGAACTATGGCTACACCTTC.

V and J are TRBV7-2 and TRBJ1-4; TRBD1 matches 8 bases. CDR1 and CDR2 from the germline V gene are SGHTA and FQGNSA. This CDR3 spans 16 amino acids. J gave up 7 bases and V 4 bases, and 11 bases lay outside the gene matches. The CDR3 DNA follows: TGTGCCAGCAGCTCGGGTACAGGGGGGATGGTTGAAAAACTGTTTTTT. It translates to CASSSGTGGMVEKLFF.

The rearrangement links TRBV28 to TRBJ2-5; D unclear. V dropped 5 bases and J dropped 4 bases, with 14 bases sitting between them. The CDR3 contains 14 residues. In germline, CDR1 is MDHEN, CDR2 SYDVKM. The CDR3 here is CASSRNAESETQYF. In DNA, the CDR3 is TGTGCCAGCAGTAGGAACGCTGAGTCAGAGACCCAGTACTTC.